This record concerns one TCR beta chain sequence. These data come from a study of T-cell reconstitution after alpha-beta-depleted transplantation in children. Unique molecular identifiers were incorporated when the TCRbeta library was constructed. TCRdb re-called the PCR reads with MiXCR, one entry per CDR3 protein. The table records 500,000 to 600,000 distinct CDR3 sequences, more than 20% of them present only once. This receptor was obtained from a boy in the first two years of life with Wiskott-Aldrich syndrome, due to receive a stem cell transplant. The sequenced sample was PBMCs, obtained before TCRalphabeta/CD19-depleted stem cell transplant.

CDR3 sequence (DNA): TGTGCCAGCAGCCCCGGACTAGCGGTCACAGATACGCAGTATTTT. Protein sequence: CASSPGLAVTDTQYF. The genes are TRBV7-9 and TRBJ2-3, with 10 bases aligning to TRBD2. Trimming cost V 5 bases and J 2 bases; bases outside gene matches: 4. The germline CDR1 and CDR2 sequences are SEHNR and FQNEAQ (reference sequence). The CDR3 is 15 amino acids.